Reported below is one TCR beta chain. What it binds is not known. Possible read error: a much larger clone is one base away. Three rounds of nested PCR, following a modified ARM-PCR protocol, produced the TCRbeta library. MiXCR was run by TCRdb on the multiplex PCR reads, yielding one entry per CDR3 protein. The sample has about 100,000 distinct CDR3 sequences, more than 55% seen once. This sample was included in a study of tumor and adjacent non-tumor tissue in lung cancer. Study findings and constraints: In normal lung, the top 100 clones were significantly more dominant than in tumor. Shorter survival was associated with higher TCR diversity in tumors. Tumor tissue had significantly higher TCR diversity than normal lung.

The CDR3 spans 11 residues. Germline CDR1 reads SQVTM; CDR2 reads ANQGSEA. V dropped 8 bases and J dropped 8; count of bases not matched to a gene: 8. The template was RNA from unsorted bulk tissue. More than 3 cm separated this lung sample from the edge of the tumor. The origin of this receptor is a man younger than 40 with non-small cell lung cancer. The chain employs TRBV29-1 and TRBJ1-1, with TRBD1 identical over 7 bases. The sequencing sample was made of distant non-tumor lung tissue. This chain's CDR3 is CSLGGGREAFF. For the CDR3, the DNA is TGCAGCCTTGGAGGGGGCCGGGAAGCTTTCTTT.